This T cell receptor beta chain was identified during a study of T cell responses to AZD1222 COVID-19 vaccine. General observations from the study: Only six or seven AZD1222 recipients were seropositive at baseline. Spike-specific TCR breadth and depth went up after people got two AZD1222 doses.

This clone was picked up one time. Its antigen is as yet unknown. This table comes from immunoSEQ multiplex PCR, and its TCRdb copy is limited to in-frame clones, with some not included. The sample has about 160,000 clones, under 95% seen once; the top ten hold approximately 4.7%. The receptor's source is an adult in good health. The specimen was peripheral blood, collected on day 0 of AZD1222 vaccination.

In nucleotides, the CDR3 is TGTGCCATCAGCCCCCGACAGGGCCGATTAGAAAAACTGTTTTTT. Translation gives CAISPRQGRLEKLFF. J is TRBJ1-4 and V is TRBV10-3, with 7 bases that match TRBD1. The V gene's germline CDR1 is ENHRY and CDR2 SYGVKD. V shed 6 bases, J shed 8 bases, and the junction held 12 bases outside the gene matches. The CDR3 is 15 residues long.